These T cell receptor beta chains were read from a single sample in a study of T cell changes during pregnancy in multiple sclerosis. Assay used: immunoSEQ multiplex PCR; TCRdb lists only in-frame clones, some missing. The sample consists of around 38,000 clones, 92% of them appearing once. The sequencing used CD8+ T cells from peripheral blood mononuclear cells, collected in the third trimester of pregnancy. These receptor sequences come from a female donor with multiple sclerosis, enrolled in a pregnancy study. Both conserved end residues are trimmed from each CDR3.

v_gene	j_gene	CDR3aa
TRBV4-3	TRBJ2-7	ASSQMTGSVYEQY
TRBV18	TRBJ2-7	ASSPLQGVWYEQY
TRBV7-2	TRBJ2-7	ASSLEQGVYEQY
TRBV7-3	TRBJ2-5	ASSSTGWGETQY
TRBV15	TRBJ2-7	ATSRGQGARDEQY
TRBV4-2	TRBJ2-7	ASSQVSDEQY
TRBV27	TRBJ1-5	ASSFGGSQPQH
TRBV28	TRBJ2-3	ASSSTGTSGRASDTQY
TRBV19	TRBJ1-5	ASSKTVPPQH
TRBV7-9	TRBJ2-1	ASSLLALAGNEQF
TRBV19	TRBJ2-7	ASSIFGGRSTYEQY
TRBV11-1	TRBJ2-5	ASSLRLGQQETQY
TRBV5-1	TRBJ2-7	ASSLGQGQGNGEQY
TRBV9	TRBJ2-5	ASSVALQETQY
TRBV18	TRBJ2-7	ASSLTGPITRAYEQY
TRBV9	TRBJ2-3	ASGGIREADTQY
TRBV9	TRBJ2-7	ASSVSQGVADEQY
TRBV29-1	TRBJ2-7	SVEVRGTGPGVYEQY
TRBV12-2	TRBJ2-1	ASRLASRLADTYNEQF
TRBV7-9	TRBJ2-2	ASKDRRDEAGELF
TRBV28	TRBJ2-1	ASKETEVLRGNEQF
TRBV27	TRBJ2-2	ASSLSGSGRAGGATGELF
TRBV4-1	TRBJ2-1	ASSQGFGLADFYNEQF
TRBV30	TRBJ1-1	AWSLKPGTGRNTEAF
TRBV12-5	TRBJ2-2	AGTGTNTGELF
TRBV7-6	TRBJ2-7	ASSLSGGYEQY
TRBV5-1	TRBJ2-7	ASSPIVDTGTLSYEQY
TRBV4-3	TRBJ2-5	ASSQTSGQGETQY
TRBV5-8	TRBJ2-1	ASSRVGDNEQF
TRBV6-4	TRBJ2-1	ASSPGGENEQF